This T cell receptor beta chain was observed in a study of cytomegalovirus exposure and HLA in healthy donors (TCRdb year 2017). The study in broad terms: In an earlier analysis of roughly 590 of the donors, 276 Gb of sequence data and about 110 million unique TCR beta sequences from about 190 million T cells were reported. Donor age, sex, ethnicity and CMV serostatus were compiled together with the repertoire data. The study was designed to test whether signatures of past pathogen exposure could be identified by cataloging public T cell receptors. Across roughly 420 genotyped donors of the cohort, an average of roughly 250,000 unique TCR beta nucleotide sequences per donor were sequenced, and roughly 20% of those sequences were non-productive. All discovery cohort repertoires had been generated using a single sequencing platform. Approximately 300 gigabases of sequencing data and around 85 million unique TCR sequences made up an early release that covered 500 to 650 HLA-typed donors. Genome-wide SNP genotypes for about three fifths of the roughly 670 donors were used in a later genetic analysis, which treated that subset as a discovery cohort. The study used immunosequencing to profile the T cell repertoires of about 670 subjects and linked those repertoires to cytomegalovirus serostatus. Among the roughly 400 genotyped donors, around 81% belonged to the genetic ancestry cluster associated with self-reported Caucasian donors. HLA typing covered class I and class II loci at four-digit resolution. The number of donors typed differed by locus, with 629-630 for A, B, C, DRB1 and DQB1, around 520 for DQA1, some 570 for DPA1, and some 440 for DPB1. Roughly 5 DR-DQ haplotypes were handled as single units for association and clustering, since linkage in the cohort was strong. High-throughput TCR immunosequencing, statistical association of individual TCRs with disease status, and machine learning were combined to predict cytomegalovirus infection status. Along with the roughly 670-subject first cohort, a separate validation cohort of more than 90 different subjects was used. In the later analysis, no new phenotypic data were used to find candidate immune exposures; instead, reliance was placed on TCR beta sequences and their occurrence across donors. To decide whether each TCR beta V gene segment behaved as functional or pseudogenic, an earlier analysis of some 570 of the donors relied on high-throughput TCR beta sequencing. To study patterns of TCR occurrence, a later analysis re-analyzed previously published TCR beta repertoires from 666 donors and added high-resolution HLA genotyping. Summary of the overall study and its limitations: According to a later analysis, most CMV-associated TCR beta chains appeared to be HLA-restricted, and the HLA associations seemed to be driven largely by CMV exposure. Most TCR sequences were observed very rarely across donors, whereas some public TCRs were present in many individuals. The authors suggested that the approach could potentially be generalized to other disease states and immunological phenotypes. An earlier analysis of around 600 of the donors showed that most TCR beta V segments appeared in productive rearrangements either about 87% or about 30% of the time, which broadly matched IMGT annotations. In this cohort, only TCR beta chains were sequenced, and detectable features were limited by the absence of alpha or paired-chain data. A later analysis associated 16,951 TCR beta sequences with specific HLA alleles at a false discovery rate of 0.05. In vitro tests confirmed that three of the cytomegalovirus-associated TCR beta chains recognize cytomegalovirus antigens. Sequencing depth was assumed to be roughly uniform across donors in the presence/absence analyses, though that assumption may not hold. Correlated functional status among segregating V segments might reflect linkage disequilibrium, but an unknown experimental factor could not be ruled out. Cytomegalovirus status was reported to be diagnosed by the classifier with high specificity and sensitivity in both the original and validation cohorts. The study listed 164 TCR beta chains as associated with cytomegalovirus. A further reported finding was that TCR beta sequences accurately predicted the HLA-A and HLA-B alleles for most subjects in the first cohort. A later analysis found that HLA-associated TCR beta chains were more clonally expanded and had lower generation probabilities than equally common non-associated chains. Some IMGT-functional V segments, including TRBV6-2 and TRBV6-3, could not be told apart with the 87-base-pair reads, so those segments were excluded. Assigning TCR associations to individual alleles was difficult when HLA alleles, especially DR and DQ, strongly co-occurred. The only immune exposure information available for the cohort was CMV serostatus. HLA typing was unavailable for some donors at each locus, so association tests used only the typed subset. A later genetic analysis associated a missense DCLRE1C variant with V-gene and J-gene trimming of TCR beta chains, and an independent cohort replicated the association. A later genetic analysis reported fewer N-insertions in productive TCRs among donors in an Asian-associated ancestry cluster than the approximately 670-donor mean. According to a later analysis, TCR association rates differed among HLA loci, with DRB1 alleles showing the most associated TCRs and HLA-C alleles showing the fewest. A later analysis reported that several top co-occurrence clusters appeared linked to parvovirus B19, influenza, CMV and Epstein-Barr virus. Because counts were too low, about 18 rarely observed V segments, including chromosome 9 orphons, were excluded from the earlier analysis of about 500 of the donors. A cluster of highly shared sequence variants was judged likely to represent a technical artifact of the sequencing pipeline.

Preparation of the library involved the immunoSEQ multiplex PCR assay. A mixture of 60 forward primers for TCR Vbeta segments and 13 reverse primers for TCR Jbeta segments was used in the multiplex PCR. The CDR3 region of rearranged TCR beta genes was amplified from genomic DNA with a multiplex PCR assay. The amplified TCR beta libraries were sequenced on the Illumina HiSeq System as 87-base-pair reads. Regarding the original processing steps: In a later analysis, about 80 million unique TCR beta chains were counted across the approximately 640 repertoires, and roughly 11 million of these chains were shared by at least two donors. To remove PCR and sequencing errors, raw reads were error-corrected and collapsed into unique sequences using a nearest-neighbor algorithm that merged closely related sequences. V, D and J gene segments were assigned by aligning CDR3 sequences to IMGT reference sequences. For a sequence to be retained, a match of at least six nucleotides to both a V gene segment and a J gene segment was required. A rearrangement was called productive if the CDR3 had no stop codons and remained in frame with V and J, and every other rearrangement was called non-productive. CDR3 was defined by IMGT convention, running from the second conserved V-encoded cysteine to the conserved J-encoded phenylalanine. The earlier analysis of about 610 of the donors excluded any sequence lacking an unambiguous match to a single V gene segment. In an earlier analysis of a few hundred of the donors, a V segment was called functional when productive rearrangements were above 56.7%, and segregating when the standard deviation between donors exceeded 5%. A statistical classification framework was built to diagnose cytomegalovirus status from the catalog of TCR beta chain sequences. In a later analysis, V and J genes were assigned by comparing TCR nucleotide sequences against IMGT/GENE-DB human TR gene sequences. A later analysis assigned CDR3 sequences and most-parsimonious VDJ recombination scenarios with the TCRdist pipeline. In a later analysis, each TCR beta chain was defined by its CDR3 amino acid sequence together with its V-gene family, and reads lacking a unique V-gene family were excluded. In a later analysis, fewer than 600 highly shared, low-generation-probability nucleotide sequences were removed to address suspected cross-contamination and a sequencing artifact. In a later analysis, a clonal expansion index was calculated for each public chain from normalized within-repertoire ranks of inferred template counts. In a later analysis, generation probabilities were computed using a VDJ recombination model fitted to out-of-frame rearrangements, and the results were checked against IGoR. In a later analysis, TCR-TCR, TCR-HLA and TCR-CMV co-occurrence was scored with hypergeometric tests, and a repertoire-size bias correction was applied to TCR pairs. To estimate false discovery rates, a later analysis permuted the HLA or CMV assignments 20 times. In a later analysis, co-occurring TCRs were grouped with DBSCAN, and TCRdist sequence similarity was added when clustering was performed within HLA-allele-positive subsets. For co-occurrence clustering, repertoires with fewer than 30,000 or more than 120,000 public chains were excluded, along with about five repertoires with anomalous nucleotide sharing. Sourced from immuneACCESS, this table was stored by TCRdb with only in-frame sequences that have V and J called. A share of the clones is absent; for the studies checked, an unresolved V gene accounts for under half, and the remainder has no known explanation. V and J calls and clone size are copied from that table; D and trimming were computed from the DNA. The sample includes around 260,000 clones, with about four fifths observed a single time. The ten largest make up around 0.33% of the sample.

This clone has only a few counts. What this receptor recognizes is not known. Base quality data are lacking; no much larger clone is found one base away. The cohort was made up of roughly 670 healthy bone marrow donors. Cohort members were all nominally healthy when sampled, although unrecorded immune exposures were likely present. The donor tested CMV seronegative, placing the donor among the 300 to 400 seronegative members of the cohort. Each donor provided a peripheral blood sample, and peripheral blood mononuclear cells were used for TCR beta sequencing. The Qiagen DNeasy Blood Extraction Kit was used to extract genomic DNA from the blood cell samples. There are 16 amino acids in the CDR3, from cysteine to phenylalanine inclusive. Only CDR3 DNA is held: 48 bases, read in frame from base 1.

The chain uses TRBV21-1 and TRBJ2-7; the table's D gene call, TRBD1, was not cross checked with the DNA. TRBV21-1 is annotated as a pseudogene. Sample: PBMCs. The origin of this receptor is a girl between 2 and 10 years old in good health and CMV-seronegative. The CDR3 reads CASSKVIGTVSYEQYF. The DNA sequence is given as TGTGCCAGCAGCAAAGTAATCGGGACAGTCTCCTACGAGCAGTACTTC.